The 28 T cell receptor beta chains below come from one sample, sequenced in a study of OX40 agonist ivuxolimab in advanced cancers. Sequencing used immunoSEQ multiplex PCR; TCRdb keeps in-frame clones, though not all of them. The table has approximately 99,000 clones, 95% to 97% seen once. The sequences come from CD4+ or CD8+ T cells sorted from blood, collected in a trial of the OX40 agonist ivuxolimab. These receptors were obtained from an adult with an advanced solid tumor such as melanoma, head and neck, liver or kidney cancer.

This rearrangement joins TRBV28 to TRBJ1-1, with D tentatively TRBD1 (5 bases). V was trimmed by 5 bases and J by 0 bases, leaving 7 bases between them. The CDR3 spans 13 residues. Germline values: CDR1 MDHEN, CDR2 SYDVKM. The chain's CDR3 is CASSPGLNTEAFF. CDR3 sequence (DNA): TGTGCCAGCAGTCCAGGGCTGAACACTGAAGCTTTCTTT.

The sample holds a few counts of this clone. The rearrangement links TRBV25-1 to TRBJ2-2; a possible D gene is TRBD2 (6 bases). Trimming shortened V by 8 bases and J by 8 bases, and 9 bases separated the two germline ends. Germline-derived CDR1 and CDR2 are MGHDK and SYGVNS. This CDR3 is 11 amino acids long. The CDR3 reads CASGREGELFF. In nucleotides, the CDR3 is TGTGCCAGCGGCCGGGAGGGGGAGCTGTTTTTT.

The chain couples TRBV19 to TRBJ1-1; 7 bases are a match to TRBD1. The CDR3 spans 14 residues. Germline values: CDR1 LNHDA, CDR2 SQIVND (reference sequence). J lost 3 bases, V lost 4 bases, and 5 bases had no gene match. The CDR3 spells CASSNRGLDTEAFF. CDR3 nucleotides: TGTGCCAGTAGTAACAGGGGTTTGGACACTGAAGCTTTCTTT.

The chain links TRBV6-5 to TRBJ2-3; D may correspond to TRBD1 or TRBD2 (6 bases each). Trimming pared 7 bases from V and 0 bases from J, leaving 11 bases between. The CDR3 sequence is 14 residues long. Looked up from germline, CDR1 is MNHEY and CDR2 is SVGAGI. CDR3 sequence reads: CASKGGGSTDTQYF. The CDR3 nucleotides read TGTGCCAGCAAAGGAGGGGGAAGCACAGATACGCAGTATTTT.

The V call is TRBV20-1, the J call TRBJ1-1; maybe TRBD1 (5 bases). CDR3 length equals 11 residues. The ends were cut back, 4 bases at V and 4 bases at J, with 7 bases in the middle. The germline gives CDR1 DFQATT, CDR2 SNEGSKA (reference sequence). The CDR3 here is CSAIDSTEAFF. The CDR3 region has the DNA TGCAGTGCTATCGACAGCACTGAAGCTTTCTTT.

CDR3 DNA sequence: TGTGCCAGCAGCCCCCCCCTCGGGACTAGCGGGGAAGCCGGGGAGCTGTTTTTT. As protein: CASSPPLGTSGEAGELFF. The chain links TRBV7-9 to TRBJ2-2, with TRBD2 matching 13 bases. The J segment lost 6 bases and the V segment lost 5 bases, leaving 12 bases of the junction unmatched. The length of the CDR3 is 18 residues. The germline gives CDR1 SEHNR, CDR2 FQNEAQ (reference sequence).

V usage is TRBV15 and J usage is TRBJ2-2, with TRBD1 identical over 11 bases. Losses at the gene ends were 7 bases for V and 6 bases for J; bases not matched to a gene: 7. The CDR3 has 15 residues. The germline gives CDR1 LNHNV, CDR2 YYDKDF (reference sequence). CDR3 DNA: TGTGCCACCACCCTAGGACAGGGGGCAGCCGGGGAGCTGTTTTTT. It codes for CATTLGQGAAGELFF.

The genes are TRBV28 and TRBJ2-3; maybe TRBD1 (6 bases). The CDR3 consists of 14 residues. The germline V gene has CDR1 MDHEN and CDR2 SYDVKM. V was pared by 11 bases and J by 1 base, with 16 bases between. This CDR3 is CAPGDRRRTDTQYF. CDR3 DNA sequence: TGTGCCCCCGGTGACAGGCGACGCACAGATACGCAGTATTTT. Together with reference TRBV28 and TRBJ2-3, the CDR3 gives the full variable domain: DVKVTQSSRYLVKRTGEKVFLECVQDMDHENMFWYRQDPGLGLRLIYFSYDVKMKEKGDIPEGYSVSREKKERFSLILESASTNQTSMYLCAPGDRRRTDTQYFGPGTRLTVL.

This clone appeared a single time. The chain uses TRBV18 and TRBJ2-1; D not resolved. Trimming shortened V by 0 bases and J by 5 bases, and 5 bases separated the two germline ends. Per the germline V gene, CDR1 is KGHSH and CDR2 is LQKENI. The CDR3 is made up of 13 amino acids. The CDR3 region is CASSPPANNEQFF. CDR3 DNA sequence: TGTGCCAGCTCACCACCGGCCAACAATGAGCAGTTCTTC.

The gene calls are TRBV5-6 and TRBJ2-1; 9 bases line up with TRBD1. V lost 0 bases and J lost 4; bases outside the gene matches: 8. Germline values: CDR1 SGHDT, CDR2 YYEEEE. The length of the CDR3 is 17 residues. The CDR3 nucleotides are TGTGCCAGCAGCTTGGAGGCAGAACAGGGGGCGTACAATGAGCAGTTCTTC. Translation gives CASSLEAEQGAYNEQFF.

The chain uses TRBV6-6 and TRBJ2-7; 8 nucleotides match TRBD2. Germline-derived CDR1 and CDR2 are MNHNY and SVGAGI (reference sequence). This CDR3 comprises 15 residues. V dropped 2 bases and J dropped 0; count of bases not matched to a gene: 3. The CDR3 spells CASSYHSGNSYEQYF. CDR3 sequence (DNA): TGTGCCAGCAGTTACCATAGCGGGAACTCCTACGAGCAGTACTTC.

The rearrangement joins TRBV4-2 to TRBJ2-7, with D hard to call. V lost 4 bases and J lost 1, with 8 bases in between. CDR3 size: 13 residues. Per the germline V gene, CDR1 is LGHNA and CDR2 is YNFKEQ. CDR3 coding DNA: TGTGCCAGCAGCCCCGGGCTTTCCTACGAGCAGTACTTC. Its protein product is CASSPGLSYEQYF.

The V gene is TRBV28, the J gene TRBJ2-3, with 7 bases matching TRBD2. V was pared by 5 bases and J by 1 base, with 9 bases of the junction left unmatched. Germline assignment: CDR1 MDHEN and CDR2 SYDVKM. CDR3 size: 16 residues. CDR3 bases: TGTGCCAGCAGTCCCACGGTGGGGGGGGGCACAGATACGCAGTATTTT. It yields the protein CASSPTVGGGTDTQYF.

J is TRBJ2-5 and V is TRBV7-7; D not certain. The CDR3 runs 14 residues. The ends were cut back, 1 base at V and 4 bases at J, with 10 bases in the middle. Germline assignment: CDR1 SSHAT and CDR2 FNYEAQ (reference sequence). The DNA for the CDR3 is TGTGCCAGCAGCTTAGTCGGACCGGGAGAGACCCAGTACTTC. Its protein is CASSLVGPGETQYF. Complete variable domain (other parts from reference TRBV7-7 and TRBJ2-5): GAGVSQSPRYKVTKRGQDVTLRCDPISSHATLYWYQQALGQGPEFLTYFNYEAQPDKSGLPSDRFSAERPEGSISTLTIQRTEQRDSAMYRCASSLVGPGETQYFGPGTRLLVL.

This chain links TRBV7-9 with TRBJ2-3; D gene uncertain. Germline V gene data show CDR1 as SEHNR and CDR2 as FQNEAQ (reference sequence). The CDR3 consists of 10 residues. The V gene lost 11 bases and the J gene lost 3 bases, with 6 bases spanning the gap. Written as DNA, the CDR3 is TGTGCCGGAGAGACAGATACGCAGTATTTT. As protein: CAGETDTQYF.

The chain carries TRBV4-3 and TRBJ2-1; D is perhaps TRBD2 (6 bases). The V gene's germline CDR1 is LGHNA and CDR2 YSLEER. Trimming stripped 0 bases from V and 8 bases from J, with 17 bases between. This CDR3 region has 16 residues. CDR3 in DNA: TGCGCCAGCAGCCAAGATTTTCGGGGGAGTGTCGATGAGCAGTTCTTC. It yields the protein CASSQDFRGSVDEQFF.

The V and J genes are TRBV18 and TRBJ2-5; D unclear. From germline, CDR1 is KGHSH and CDR2 LQKENI. This CDR3 contains 13 residues. The germline V and J ends were trimmed by 2 bases and 5 bases, with 9 bases remaining between them. CDR3 nucleotide sequence: TGTGCCAGCTCACCAAACCCTCGGGAGACCCAGTACTTC. It codes for CASSPNPRETQYF.

The rearrangement uses TRBV19 and TRBJ1-1; D is undetermined. The CDR3 is 12 amino acids. Trimming took 9 bases from V and 1 from J, leaving 9 bases between them. Germline V gene data show CDR1 as LNHDA and CDR2 as SQIVND (reference sequence). CDR3 residues: CASNDGNTEAFF. CDR3 DNA: TGTGCCAGCAACGACGGGAACACTGAAGCTTTCTTT.

This chain uses TRBV29-1 with TRBJ2-7; D is uncertain. V gave up 6 bases and J gave up 4 bases, with 22 bases separating them. Germline V gene data show CDR1 as SQVTM and CDR2 as ANQGSEA. CDR3 length: 15 amino acids. The CDR3 sequence: CSVPYSDLEPYEQYF. The CDR3 DNA reads as TGCAGCGTCCCATACTCTGACCTCGAACCTTACGAGCAGTACTTC.

The chain joins TRBV28 to TRBJ1-2; 10 bases fit TRBD1. The CDR3 is made up of 14 amino acids. Germline loops: CDR1 MDHEN, CDR2 SYDVKM. With V trimmed by 5 bases and J by 6 bases, 6 bases remained unmatched. CDR3 region: CASSIDRGLNGYTF. The CDR3 bases are TGTGCCAGCAGTATCGACAGGGGGCTGAATGGCTACACCTTC.

This chain uses TRBV7-9 with TRBJ1-5; unclear D gene. V lost 1 base, J lost 5 bases, and 12 bases lay in between. The germline V gene has CDR1 SEHNR and CDR2 FQNEAQ (reference sequence). This CDR3 has 15 amino acids. This chain's CDR3 is CASSLGDINDQPQHF. CDR3 in DNA: TGTGCCAGCAGCTTAGGGGATATAAATGATCAGCCCCAGCATTTT. The entire variable domain, with the rest obtained from reference TRBV7-9 and TRBJ1-5, is as follows: DTGVSQNPRHKITKRGQNVTFRCDPISEHNRLYWYRQTLGQGPEFLTYFQNEAQLEKSRLLSDRFSAERPKGSFSTLEIQRTEQGDSAMYLCASSLGDINDQPQHFGDGTRLSIL.

This chain joins TRBV12-1 and TRBJ1-1. TRBV12-1 is shown as a pseudogene. The CDR3 covers 12 residues. CDR3 DNA sequence: TGTGCCAGCAGCTCCCTAAAGAGGGAGGCTTTCTTT. It translates to CASSSLKREAFF.

This clone was seen a single time. The genes are TRBV6-1 and TRBJ1-1; no clear D gene. The germline V gene encodes CDR1 MNHNS and CDR2 SASEGT. V lost 4 bases and J lost 1, with 7 bases in between. This CDR3 contains 13 residues. CDR3 sequence reads: CASSGGPNTEAFF. CDR3 nucleotide sequence: TGTGCCAGCAGTGGAGGACCGAACACTGAAGCTTTCTTT.

The chain employs TRBV9 and TRBJ2-3, with D possibly being TRBD1 (6 bases). The CDR3 has 17 amino acids. CDR1 is SGDLS, CDR2 YYNGEE, per germline. Trimming pared 0 bases from V and 2 bases from J, leaving 16 bases between. The CDR3 sequence: CASSVAGQRPITDTQYF. The CDR3 nucleotides are TGTGCCAGCAGCGTAGCCGGACAGCGACCGATCACAGATACGCAGTATTTT.

CDR3 nucleotide sequence: TGCGCCAGCAGCCACTTCAAGATCGGTGTGGAGGACAGGGGCGGCTATGGCTACACCTTC. Protein: CASSHFKIGVEDRGGYGYTF. The V and J genes are TRBV4-3 and TRBJ1-2; 9 bases are a match to TRBD1. Germline V gives CDR1 LGHNA, CDR2 YSLEER. This CDR3 is 20 amino acids long. Trimming removed 3 bases from V and 4 bases from J; junction bases left unmatched: 21.

DNA of the CDR3: TGTGCCAGCAGTTACAGGGGAATTGCGGCTTTCTTT. As protein: CASSYRGIAAFF. This sequence joins TRBV6-5 and TRBJ1-1, with D possibly TRBD1 on 5 matching bases. Trimming left V 2 bases short and J 11 bases short, with 12 bases between. The CDR3 is 12 residues long. The V gene's germline CDR1 is MNHEY and CDR2 SVGAGI.

The chain has TRBV5-5 and TRBJ1-1; 7 bases agree with TRBD1. Trimming removed 1 base from V and 4 bases from J; junction bases left unmatched: 7. This CDR3 has 15 residues. Looked up from germline, CDR1 is SGHKS and CDR2 is YYEKEE (reference sequence). The DNA for the CDR3 is TGTGCCAGCAGCTTGTCACTCCCAGGGGGCACTGAAGCTTTCTTT. As protein: CASSLSLPGGTEAFF.

This clone was counted a few times. The chain carries TRBV2 and TRBJ1-5, with 8 bases lining up with TRBD1. This CDR3 comprises 13 residues. The germline gives CDR1 SNHLY, CDR2 FYNNEI. V was pared by 8 bases and J by 4 bases, with 4 bases of the junction left unmatched. CDR3 amino acids: CASVTGGNQPQHF. CDR3 bases: TGTGCCAGCGTAACAGGGGGTAATCAGCCCCAGCATTTT.